The TCR beta chain described here comes from a study of cytomegalovirus exposure and HLA in healthy donors. Study-level results: Most TCRs appeared rarely, but some public TCRs recurred in many donors.

As for this clone: Its specificity is unknown.

This PCR relied on a set of 60 Vbeta primers and 13 Jbeta primers. The repertoire was sequenced with immunoSEQ multiplex PCR; TCRdb's copy has only in-frame clones and lacks some. This sample yields over 100,000 clones, of which approximately 81% are seen a single time; almost 3% belongs to the top ten. This sequence originates from a woman between 18 and 29 years old in good health and CMV-seropositive. The sequenced sample consisted of PBMCs.

For the CDR3, the DNA is TGTGCCAGCTCCCCCGTGAACACTGAAGCTTTCTTT. Translation gives CASSPVNTEAFF. This rearrangement joins TRBV6-1 to TRBJ1-1; D uncertain. V lost 8 bases and J lost 0, with 7 bases in between. The germline V gene has CDR1 MNHNS and CDR2 SASEGT. The CDR3 consists of 12 residues.